Given below is one T cell receptor (beta chain) in context. Its antigen is still unknown. Base qualities are not at hand, and no much larger clone is one base apart. Other DNA sequences in this sample translate to the same CDR3. TCRbeta CDR3 regions were amplified from genomic DNA using the immunoSEQ Assay, a bias-controlled multiplex PCR. Per the authors' processing: The number of nucleated cells in each sample was estimated from the amplification of reference gene primers within the assay. To quantify the absolute abundance of each unique TCRbeta CDR3 rearrangement, sequence reads were collapsed and filtered. For each sample, productive Simpson clonality was calculated as the square root of Simpson's diversity index across productive rearrangements. Here the immuneACCESS table is served through TCRdb, limited to in-frame sequences with V and J called. Missing clones are a known gap in these copies; in checked studies unresolved V genes cover under half, and the rest lacks a known reason. V and J calls and clone size are copied from that table; D and trimming were computed from the DNA. The sample has approximately 64,000 clones on record, about 90% of them singletons. The ten top clones hold approximately 40% of the sample.

The sample belongs to a study of blood T cell repertoires in COVID-19 (TCRdb year 2020). As for the study more broadly: Collaborator samples came from the United States, Italy and Spain and covered acute and convalescent phases of COVID-19. Deeply sampled blood TCRbeta repertoires from subjects exposed to, actively infected with, or recovered from COVID-19 were included in the dataset. Where available, HLA class I and class II types were taken from metadata supplied by the sample provider and were not determined by assay-based typing. Samples were obtained from the ongoing ImmuneRACE study (first 160 participants) and from 950 to 1,500 subjects provided by 6 global collaborators. A freely available public database, intended as a resource for researchers studying the immune response to SARS-CoV-2, is where the repertoires were released. Nearly every sample came with metadata listing a de-identified subject ID, COVID-19 status, age in years and sex. The prospective study material was composed of cDNA or gDNA derived from T cells, B-cell-depleted T cells, or PBMCs.

V has 9 bases trimmed and J has 3 bases trimmed; junction bases matching no gene number 4. The CDR3, cysteine through phenylalanine, is 14 amino acids long. Only the CDR3 DNA stays, 42 bases, in frame from base 1. The germline V gene (reference sequence) provides CDR1 LNHDA and CDR2 SQIVND. One collaborating source in Seattle enrolled patients while the patients were actively infected and followed the patients over time throughout the course of disease. Whole blood was collected in K2EDTA tubes by collaborating institutions according to the institutions' own protocols. For TCRbeta analysis, collaborators shipped samples as frozen whole blood, isolated PBMCs, or DNA extracted from either of those sample types. What the authors observed across the whole study: The quantity of clinical and demographic metadata differed by source and by participant and was supplied without curation.

The sequencing input was peripheral blood. The rearranged chain carries TRBV19 and TRBJ2-3; 12 of the junction bases match TRBD2. The clonotype comes from a woman between 55 and 75 years old with COVID-19, enrolled during active disease. The base sequence is TGTGCCAGCTCTAGCGGGGGGGGTACAGATACGCAGTATTTT. Its product reads: CASSSGGGTDTQYF.